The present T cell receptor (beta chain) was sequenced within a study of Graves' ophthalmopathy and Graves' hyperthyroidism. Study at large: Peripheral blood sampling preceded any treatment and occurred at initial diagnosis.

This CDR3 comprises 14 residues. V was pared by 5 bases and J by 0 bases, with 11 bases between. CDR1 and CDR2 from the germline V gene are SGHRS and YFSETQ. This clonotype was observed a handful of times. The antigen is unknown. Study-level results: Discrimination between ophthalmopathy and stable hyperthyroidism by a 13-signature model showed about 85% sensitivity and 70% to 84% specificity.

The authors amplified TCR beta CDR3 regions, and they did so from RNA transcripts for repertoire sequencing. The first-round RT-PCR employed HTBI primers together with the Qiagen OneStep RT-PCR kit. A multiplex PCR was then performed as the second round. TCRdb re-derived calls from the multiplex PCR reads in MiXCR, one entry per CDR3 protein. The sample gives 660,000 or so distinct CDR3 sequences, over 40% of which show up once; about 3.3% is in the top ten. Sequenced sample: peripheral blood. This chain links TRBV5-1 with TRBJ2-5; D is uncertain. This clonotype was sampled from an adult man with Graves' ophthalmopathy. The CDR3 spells CASRSINDQETQYF. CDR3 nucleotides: TGCGCCAGCAGAAGTATAAACGACCAAGAGACCCAGTACTTC.